The rows below give T cell receptor beta chains drawn from one sample of a study of blood T cell repertoires in COVID-19. Some clones are missing from TCRdb's copy, which holds only in-frame ones; the method was immunoSEQ multiplex PCR. The sample includes approximately 150,000 clones, roughly four fifths of them seen just once. The specimen sequenced was peripheral blood. All receptors derive from a man aged 70-80 years who had recovered from COVID-19. Both conserved end residues are part of each CDR3. The order of the fields is J gene, D gene, V gene, CDR3 DNA, CDR3 protein. A D gene is named only where the DNA matches it firmly.

j_gene: TRBJ1-1; d_gene: TRBD1; v_gene: TRBV2; CDR3nt: TGTGCCAGCAGTGAACAGGGGGTCTCGGACACTGAAGCTTTCTTT; CDR3aa: CASSEQGVSDTEAFF
j_gene: TRBJ2-1; d_gene: TRBD1; v_gene: TRBV11-2; CDR3nt: TGTGCCAGCAGCTTCAGGGGGTACAATGAGCAGTTCTTC; CDR3aa: CASSFRGYNEQFF
j_gene: TRBJ2-7; d_gene: TRBD1; v_gene: TRBV12-5; CDR3nt: TGTGCTAGTGGTCCAGACAGGGCCTACGAGCAGTACTTC; CDR3aa: CASGPDRAYEQYF
j_gene: TRBJ1-1; d_gene: TRBD1; v_gene: TRBV3-1/TRBV3-2; CDR3nt: TGTGCCAGCAGCCACGACAGGGGCCTAACTATGAACACTGAAGCTTTCTTT; CDR3aa: CASSHDRGLTMNTEAFF
j_gene: TRBJ2-7; d_gene: TRBD2; v_gene: TRBV7-3; CDR3nt: TGTGCCAGCAGCAGCGGGACTAGCGGGAGTTCCGAGCAGTACTTC; CDR3aa: CASSSGTSGSSEQYF
j_gene: TRBJ2-2; d_gene: -; v_gene: TRBV3-1/TRBV3-2; CDR3nt: TGTGCCAGCGGGGGCCTCGGGACAACGAACACCGGGGAGCTGTTTTTT; CDR3aa: CASGGLGTTNTGELFF
j_gene: TRBJ2-3; d_gene: -; v_gene: TRBV30; CDR3nt: TGTGCCTGGAGTCCGGTTAATCTAGGTACGGCAGATACGCAGTATTTT; CDR3aa: CAWSPVNLGTADTQYF
j_gene: TRBJ2-7; d_gene: TRBD1; v_gene: TRBV19; CDR3nt: TGTGCCAGTAGTACCAGGGGGTCCATCTCCTACGAGCAGTACTTC; CDR3aa: CASSTRGSISYEQYF
j_gene: TRBJ2-1; d_gene: -; v_gene: TRBV9; CDR3nt: TGTGCCAGCAGCTCACCATATTGGAGTGAGCAGTTCTTC; CDR3aa: CASSSPYWSEQFF
j_gene: TRBJ1-3; d_gene: TRBD1; v_gene: TRBV28; CDR3nt: TGTGCCAGCAGTCAGGGGGCGCGGGGTCACACCATATATTTT; CDR3aa: CASSQGARGHTIYF
j_gene: TRBJ1-1; d_gene: -; v_gene: TRBV5-8; CDR3nt: TGTGCCAGCAGCTTGTTTCGGGGGGCCGGTAACACTGAAGCTTTCTTT; CDR3aa: CASSLFRGAGNTEAFF
j_gene: TRBJ2-7; d_gene: TRBD1; v_gene: TRBV6-5; CDR3nt: TGTGCCAGCAGTTACTCTCTTGGGGACAGGGGCGAGCAGTACTTC; CDR3aa: CASSYSLGDRGEQYF
j_gene: TRBJ2-7; d_gene: TRBD1; v_gene: TRBV3-1/TRBV3-2; CDR3nt: TGTGCCAGCAGCCTAGGGACAGCCTACGAGCAGTACTTC; CDR3aa: CASSLGTAYEQYF
j_gene: TRBJ2-5; d_gene: TRBD1; v_gene: TRBV4-3; CDR3nt: TGCGCCAGCAGCCAAGATAAGGGACAGGGGACCCAGTACTTC; CDR3aa: CASSQDKGQGTQYF
j_gene: TRBJ2-6; d_gene: -; v_gene: TRBV4-1; CDR3nt: TGCGCCAGCAGCCAAGACACAGGAGCTGGGGCCAACGTCCTGACTTTC; CDR3aa: CASSQDTGAGANVLTF
j_gene: TRBJ2-1; d_gene: -; v_gene: TRBV7-9; CDR3nt: TGTGCCAGCAGTCTTTCTCCGGTCCCTGAGCAGTTCTTC; CDR3aa: CASSLSPVPEQFF
j_gene: TRBJ2-5; d_gene: TRBD2; v_gene: TRBV7-2; CDR3nt: TGTGCCAGCAGCTTGACTAGCGGGGGCCCGACCCAGTACTTC; CDR3aa: CASSLTSGGPTQYF